This TCR beta chain derives from a study of circulating and synovial CD4+ cells in juvenile arthritis. General study results and limits: Some such blood samples were as oligoclonal as synovium.

Comment on this clone: No antigen is known for it.

The CDR3 contains 20 residues. The method was immunoSEQ multiplex PCR; TCRdb's version includes in-frame clones alone and lacks a portion of them. The table has roughly 32,000 clones, 90% to 95% seen once. Samples derive from patients with active juvenile idiopathic arthritis. This chain connects TRBV21-1 to TRBJ2-1; the D call in the table, TRBD2, was not verified against the DNA. TRBV21-1 is a pseudogene locus. This sequence originates from a human donor with juvenile idiopathic arthritis. The sequencing input was CD4+ T cells from blood. CDR3 bases: TGTGCCAGCAGCAAAGTTAACCGCCTGACTAGCGGAGGAGGTTACAATGAGCAGTTCTTC. Translating it yields CASSKVNRLTSGGGYNEQFF.